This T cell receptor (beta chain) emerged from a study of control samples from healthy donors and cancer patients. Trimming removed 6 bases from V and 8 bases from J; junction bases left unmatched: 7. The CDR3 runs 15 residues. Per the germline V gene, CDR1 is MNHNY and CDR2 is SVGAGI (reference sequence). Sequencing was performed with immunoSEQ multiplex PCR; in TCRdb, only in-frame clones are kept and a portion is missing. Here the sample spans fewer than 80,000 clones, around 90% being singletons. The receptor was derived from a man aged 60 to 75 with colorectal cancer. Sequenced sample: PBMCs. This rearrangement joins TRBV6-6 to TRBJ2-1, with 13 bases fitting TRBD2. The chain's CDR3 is CASSPTSGGRYEQFF. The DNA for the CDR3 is TGTGCCAGCAGCCCGACTAGCGGGGGGAGGTATGAGCAGTTCTTC.